Below, one T cell receptor (beta chain) is given with its context. The target of this receptor is not known. Nothing much larger sits one base from this clone, and base qualities are not available. Libraries were built with the immunoSEQ multiplex PCR assay. TCRdb stores this immuneACCESS table with in-frame sequences only. Part of the clones is absent; in the studies checked, under half of the shortfall reflects unresolved V genes, and no reason is known for the rest. The sample records about 80,000 clones, roughly 98% of which are singletons. Approximately 0.2% of the sample is taken by the ten largest. This entry comes from a study of technical replicates of blood from a handful of donors (dated by TCRdb to 2016 to 2017). Trimming removed 1 base from V and 1 base from J, leaving 10 bases between the germline ends. The CDR3 starts with the cysteine, ends with the phenylalanine, and has 15 residues. Only the CDR3 portion is preserved as DNA: 45 bases, with reading frame beginning at the first base. Looking up the germline V gene yields CDR1 SGHTA and CDR2 FQGNSA.

The sample comprised T cells isolated from PBMCs. The chain is assembled from TRBV7-2 and TRBJ1-2; the D gene is unclear. The origin of this receptor is a human donor in good health. The CDR3 protein is CASSLVVSDNYGYTF. The bases are TGTGCCAGCAGCTTAGTAGTTTCCGATAACTATGGCTACACCTTC.